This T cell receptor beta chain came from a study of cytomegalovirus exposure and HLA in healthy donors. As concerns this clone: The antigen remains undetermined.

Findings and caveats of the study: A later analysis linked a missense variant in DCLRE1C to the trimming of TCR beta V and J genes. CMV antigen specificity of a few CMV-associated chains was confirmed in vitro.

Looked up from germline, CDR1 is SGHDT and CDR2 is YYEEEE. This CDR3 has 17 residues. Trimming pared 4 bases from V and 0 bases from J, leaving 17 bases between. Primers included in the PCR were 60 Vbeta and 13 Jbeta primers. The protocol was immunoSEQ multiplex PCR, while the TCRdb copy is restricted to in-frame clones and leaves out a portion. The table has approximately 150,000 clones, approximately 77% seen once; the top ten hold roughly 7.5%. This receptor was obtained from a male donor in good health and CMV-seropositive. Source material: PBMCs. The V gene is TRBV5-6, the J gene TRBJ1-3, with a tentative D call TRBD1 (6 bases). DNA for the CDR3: TGTGCCAGCAGCGGCCCGACAGGACTCGTCTCTGGAAACACCATATATTTT. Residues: CASSGPTGLVSGNTIYF.